The source of this T cell receptor beta chain is a study of beta chain features in type 1 diabetes. Notes on the study in general: The naive, central memory and Treg TCRB repertoires looked more alike in patients than they did in healthy donors. Insertions at VDJ junctions were less frequent in type 1 diabetes patients. These patients also deleted more nucleotides at the same junctions. Significant though moderate, a shortening of TCRB CDR3s appeared in all four CD4+ subsets of Type 1 diabetes patients.

This clone was seen a handful of times. What it binds is not known. The authors reverse transcribed all of the isolated RNA, so sequencing captured expressed TCRB transcripts. Method: immunoSEQ multiplex PCR; TCRdb's copy keeps in-frame clones and lacks some. The sample contains under 850,000 clones, 13% of which appear only once. The CDR3 runs 13 residues. V was shortened by 1 base and J by 4 bases, with 7 bases between the two germline ends. Germline CDR1 MGHRA, CDR2 YSYEKL. The chain couples TRBV4-1 to TRBJ1-1, with D hard to call. The TCR sequence derives from a young man with type 1 diabetes. Material: naive CD4+ T cells from blood. CDR3: CASSQVWSTEAFF. The DNA of the CDR3 is TGCGCCAGCAGCCAAGTATGGAGCACTGAAGCTTTCTTT.